The entry below gives a single T cell receptor (beta chain) sequence along with its context. V lost 0 bases and J 2 bases, leaving 16 bases between the germline ends. This CDR3 has 18 residues. Germline V CDR1 and CDR2: LGHNA, YSLEER. The sample originates from a study of blood T cell repertoires in COVID-19. Profiled with immunoSEQ multiplex PCR; TCRdb holds only in-frame clones, not every one. The sample has around 120,000 clones, about 88% seen once; the top ten hold around 2.2%. This chain connects TRBV4-3 to TRBJ2-2, with TRBD1 as a possible D gene (5 bases). The clonotype was recovered from a human donor in a cohort sampled during active COVID-19. Source material: peripheral blood. The CDR3: CASSQEVETEINTGELFF. CDR3 coding DNA: TGCGCCAGCAGCCAAGAAGTCGAGACAGAAATAAACACCGGGGAGCTGTTTTTT.